This record concerns one T cell receptor beta chain sequence. Its antigen is unidentified. PCR used 60 Vbeta primers and 13 Jbeta primers. Produced via immunoSEQ multiplex PCR; TCRdb's table is partial and in-frame only. The sample shows about 230,000 clones, around 80% of them seen only once. CDR1 SNHLY and CDR2 FYNNEI come from the germline V gene. CDR3 length: 15 amino acids. J lost 7 bases, V lost 2 bases, and 10 bases had no gene match. This specimen belongs to a study of cytomegalovirus exposure and HLA in healthy donors. Study conclusions and caveats: Available immune exposure information was restricted to CMV serostatus only. Reportedly, a later analysis found an Asian-associated ancestry cluster had fewer N-insertions than the roughly 700-donor mean. Analysis was carried out at a later point, and it linked a missense DCLRE1C variant to TCR beta V- and J-gene trimming.

The sample consisted of PBMCs. V usage is TRBV2 and J usage is TRBJ2-5, with 7 bases lining up with TRBD1. This receptor was identified in a boy between 5 and 17 years old in good health and CMV-seronegative. The CDR3 coding sequence is TGTGCCAGCAGTGAATCTGGCAGGGGGAGAACGACCCAGTACTTC. It is translated as CASSESGRGRTTQYF.